Presented here are 24 T cell receptor beta chains from one specimen sequenced in a study of blood T cells in healthy people across ages. For the second PCR, which ran for about 6 to 11 cycles, a sample-barcoded 5' primer and a J-beta primer mix were used. TCRdb reprocessed the 5' RACE reads via MiXCR and lists one record per CDR3 protein. This table holds roughly 1.5 million distinct CDR3 sequences, 40% to 45% found once. The specimen was blood. Receptor source: a woman under 30 in good health.

The V and J genes are TRBV29-1 and TRBJ1-4; possible D gene TRBD1, 5 bases. Germline CDR1 is SQVTM and CDR2 is ANQGSEA. The V and J ends lost 3 bases and 7 bases respectively, with 12 bases between them. The length of the CDR3 is 13 residues. The chain's CDR3 is CSVEQGRVEKLFF. The CDR3 nucleotides read TGCAGCGTTGAGCAGGGTAGGGTTGAAAAACTGTTTTTT.

In its sample, this clonotype was seen many times. V is TRBV4-3 and J is TRBJ2-1, with a tentative D call TRBD2 (6 bases). The CDR3 extends over 16 amino acids. V was trimmed by 0 bases and J by 4 bases, leaving 13 bases between them. In germline, CDR1 is LGHNA, CDR2 YSLEER. The CDR3 spells CASSQDPPGEYNEQFF. CDR3 nucleotide sequence: TGCGCCAGCAGCCAAGATCCACCGGGGGAGTACAATGAGCAGTTCTTC.

This clonotype was counted between two and nine times. The chain carries TRBV27 and TRBJ2-2; D is unresolved. The CDR3 covers 13 residues. CDR1 MNHEY and CDR2 SMNVEV come from the germline V gene (reference sequence). V was clipped by 6 bases and J by 8 bases, with 13 bases between them. The CDR3 loop reads CASSFPGGGELFF. The CDR3 nucleotides read TGTGCCAGCAGCTTCCCAGGTGGAGGGGAGCTGTTTTTT.

This rearrangement joins TRBV12-3 or TRBV12-4 to TRBJ2-7; D may be TRBD2 (6 bases). CDR3 length: 12 amino acids. V shed 8 bases and J shed 9 bases, with 17 bases lying between them. DNA for the CDR3: TGTGCCAGCGGACTGGGGGGTGTCGGGCAGTACTTC. Its translation: CASGLGGVGQYF.

This CDR3 is CASIAGFYEQYF. The DNA for the CDR3 is TGTGCCAGCATCGCCGGCTTCTACGAGCAGTACTTC. V gene TRBV2 combines with J gene TRBJ2-7; no firm D call. Deletions cut 7 bases from V and 3 bases from J, with 10 bases between. Germline V gives CDR1 SNHLY, CDR2 FYNNEI. This CDR3 comprises 12 residues.

The gene calls are TRBV27 and TRBJ1-4, with 9 bases that match TRBD1. V lost 6 bases to trimming and J lost 8 bases; unmatched junction nucleotides: 10. This CDR3 spans 15 amino acids. Germline V gene sequence: CDR1 MNHEY, CDR2 SMNVEV (reference sequence). The CDR3 DNA is TGTGCCAGCAGAAGAGCCGGGACAGGGAACGAAAAACTGTTTTTT. The encoded protein is CASRRAGTGNEKLFF. The whole variable domain, filled in from reference TRBV27 and TRBJ1-4, reads EAQVTQNPRYLITVTGKKLTVTCSQNMNHEYMSWYRQDPGLGLRQIYYSMNVEVTDKGDVPEGYKVSRKEKRNFPLILESPSPNQTSLYFCASRRAGTGNEKLFFGSGTQLSVL.

The chain links TRBV27 to TRBJ1-6, with 10 bases aligning to TRBD1. The CDR3 sequence is 16 residues long. Losses at the gene ends were 5 bases for V and 6 bases for J; bases not matched to a gene: 7. In germline, CDR1 is MNHEY, CDR2 SMNVEV (reference sequence). The CDR3, as DNA: TGTGCCAGCAGTCCTGCCCGGACAGGGGGTAATTCACCCCTCCACTTT. Protein product: CASSPARTGGNSPLHF.

This chain joins TRBV9 and TRBJ2-7, with 8 bases matching TRBD2. This CDR3 has 18 amino acids. The germline gives CDR1 SGDLS, CDR2 YYNGEE. V shed 2 bases and J 0 bases; nucleotides not matched to a gene: 13. The CDR3 DNA sequence: TGTGCCAGCAGCGTTGGGGAAGCGGGAGCGTCCTTCTCCTACGAGCAGTACTTC. It specifies CASSVGEAGASFSYEQYF.

This rearrangement joins TRBV6-1 to TRBJ1-5; D is possibly TRBD1 (5 bases). The CDR3 sequence is 13 residues long. Germline assignment: CDR1 MNHNS and CDR2 SASEGT. The V gene lost 4 bases and the J gene lost 4 bases, with 8 bases spanning the gap. Here the CDR3 reads CASSVTENQPQHF. The CDR3 DNA reads as TGTGCCAGCAGTGTGACAGAAAATCAGCCCCAGCATTTT.

In this sample, this clonotype turned up a few times. J is TRBJ2-7 and V is TRBV5-1, with D maybe TRBD2 (5 bases). The CDR3 consists of 13 residues. Trimming cost V 3 bases and J 3 bases, with 10 bases left between them. Germline-derived CDR1 and CDR2 are SGHRS and YFSETQ. The CDR3 region is CASSSWEFYEQYF. The CDR3 DNA is TGCGCCAGCAGCTCGTGGGAGTTCTACGAGCAGTACTTC.

This clonotype showed up just a few times. The J gene is TRBJ1-1, the V gene TRBV15; no firm D call. Germline V CDR1 and CDR2: LNHNV, YYDKDF (reference sequence). Trimming took 8 bases from V and 0 from J, leaving 10 bases between them. This CDR3 comprises 13 residues. The CDR3: CATSLDLNTEAFF. The DNA of the CDR3 is TGTGCCACCTCCCTAGACTTGAACACTGAAGCTTTCTTT.

The chain employs TRBV9 and TRBJ2-7, with 11 bases that match TRBD1. This CDR3 has 16 amino acids. Germline CDR1 SGDLS, CDR2 YYNGEE. V lost 3 bases, J lost 3 bases, and 8 bases stayed unmatched. The CDR3 reads CASSARAGTGGYEQYF. CDR3 DNA sequence: TGTGCCAGCAGCGCACGCGCCGGGACAGGGGGCTACGAGCAGTACTTC.

This clonotype was seen a few times. CDR3 nucleotide sequence: TGTGCCAGCGGCAGGACTAGCCCTCGTGGTGAGCAGTTCTTC. This sequence encodes CASGRTSPRGEQFF. The rearrangement uses TRBV6-2 or TRBV6-3 and TRBJ2-1; 8 positions agree with TRBD2. Looked up from germline, CDR1 is MNHEY and CDR2 is SVGEGT. CDR3 length equals 14 residues. The V segment lost 8 bases and the J segment 9 bases; nucleotides outside the gene matches: 12.

This chain uses TRBV5-1 with TRBJ2-3; D gene unclear. CDR3 length equals 14 residues. The V end was cut by 1 base, the J end by 5 bases, with 11 bases between. CDR1 and CDR2 (germline): SGHRS, YFSETQ. CDR3 residues: CASSLLPTGDTQYF. As DNA, the CDR3 is TGCGCCAGCAGCTTGCTGCCCACTGGAGATACGCAGTATTTT.

This clonotype was recorded once. The chain has TRBV6-6 and TRBJ2-5; D is unclear. The DNA matches TRBJ2-7 better at its end, which makes the J call doubtful. This CDR3 has 14 amino acids. The germline V gene encodes CDR1 MNHNY and CDR2 SVGAGI (reference sequence). CDR3: CASTPGSRTYEQYF. DNA of the CDR3: TGTGCCAGCACCCCCGGGTCCCGGACCTACGAGCAGTACTTC.

The table lists this clonotype with a few counts. The rearrangement joins TRBV6-5 to TRBJ1-1; D might be TRBD1 (6 bases). The CDR3 consists of 14 residues. Germline V gene lookup returns CDR1 MNHEY and CDR2 SVGAGI. Trimming removed 5 bases from V and 7 bases from J, with 17 bases in between. DNA for the CDR3: TGTGCCAGCAGTAGCCCGGGGGGCAGCGGTGAAGCTTTCTTT. Residues: CASSSPGGSGEAFF.

The chain uses TRBV10-3 and TRBJ2-7, with 10 positions matching TRBD1. Germline loops: CDR1 ENHRY, CDR2 SYGVKD. Trimming at V came to 6 bases and at J to 5 bases, leaving 7 bases not matched to a gene. This CDR3 is built from 14 residues. CDR3 coding DNA: TGTGCCATCAGGCCGGGACAGGGGTCAAACGAGCAGTACTTC. Translated, it gives CAIRPGQGSNEQYF.

The chain recombines TRBV7-2 with TRBJ2-4; D possibly corresponds to TRBD1 (6 bases). This CDR3 has 12 residues. CDR1 SGHTA and CDR2 FQGNSA come from the germline V gene. V was cut by 3 bases and J by 14 bases, with 14 bases left in between. The CDR3 nucleotides are TGTGCCAGCAGCTTGGGGGCCTCCCTCGAGTACTTC. Residues: CASSLGASLEYF.

This chain connects TRBV20-1 to TRBJ2-3; 14 bases align to TRBD2. V lost 3 bases to trimming and J lost 5 bases; unmatched junction nucleotides: 7. The CDR3 is made up of 16 amino acids. Looked up from germline, CDR1 is DFQATT and CDR2 is SNEGSKA (reference sequence). The CDR3 region is CSASPTSGRAGDTQYF. The CDR3 DNA sequence: TGCAGTGCTAGCCCGACTAGCGGGAGGGCAGGAGATACGCAGTATTTT.

Remarks on this clonotype: Likely a read error: the CDR3 ends without its conserved phenylalanine or tryptophan. J is TRBJ2-7 and V is TRBV11-2; 9 positions agree with TRBD2. The ends lost 7 bases at V and 1 base at J; junction bases unmatched: 11. This CDR3 spans 16 amino acids. Germline lookup yields CDR1 SGHAT and CDR2 FQNNGV. CDR3 nucleotide sequence: TGTGCCAGCACCCTTAGGGCTAGCGGGGTTTCCTACGAGCAGTACCTC. Translating it yields CASTLRASGVSYEQYL.

The genes are TRBV12-3 or TRBV12-4 and TRBJ1-5, with D perhaps matching TRBD1 (5 bases). Between the trimmed V and J ends, which lost 4 bases and 3 bases, there was a span of 10 bases. The CDR3 covers 14 residues. CDR3 bases: TGTGCCAGCAGTTGGGGCCTATACAATCAGCCCCAGCATTTT. It codes for CASSWGLYNQPQHF.

Of note for this clonotype: Sequence at one end of the junction differs from germline and may be a read error. The rearrangement links TRBV9 to TRBJ1-6; D possibly corresponds to TRBD1 (5 bases). Germline loops: CDR1 SGDLS, CDR2 YYNGEE. The CDR3 totals 15 residues. DNA for the CDR3: TGTGCCAGCAGCCCGACCCGGGGGAGGGATTCACCCCCCCACTTT. Residues: CASSPTRGRDSPPHF.

Note on this clonotype: A read error may be the cause here, since a much bigger clone is one base away. V is TRBV20-1 and J is TRBJ2-5; TRBD2 agrees at 10 bases. Germline V CDR1 and CDR2: DFQATT, SNEGSKA (reference sequence). After removal of 3 bases from V and 11 bases from J, the junction contained 12 bases not matched to a gene. This CDR3 is built from 14 residues. For the CDR3, the DNA is TGCAGTGCTAGTAGCGGGGGGCCGTACAATGAGCAGTACTTC. It specifies CSASSGGPYNEQYF.

The chain couples TRBV20-1 to TRBJ1-2; the D gene is possibly TRBD1 (5 bases). Germline CDR1 is DFQATT and CDR2 is SNEGSKA (reference sequence). The ends were cut back, 0 bases at V and 9 bases at J, with 20 bases in the middle. This CDR3 spans 15 amino acids. CDR3 region: CSARDSRFTQGSYTF. The CDR3 DNA sequence: TGCAGTGCTAGAGATTCGAGGTTCACCCAGGGAAGCTACACCTTC.